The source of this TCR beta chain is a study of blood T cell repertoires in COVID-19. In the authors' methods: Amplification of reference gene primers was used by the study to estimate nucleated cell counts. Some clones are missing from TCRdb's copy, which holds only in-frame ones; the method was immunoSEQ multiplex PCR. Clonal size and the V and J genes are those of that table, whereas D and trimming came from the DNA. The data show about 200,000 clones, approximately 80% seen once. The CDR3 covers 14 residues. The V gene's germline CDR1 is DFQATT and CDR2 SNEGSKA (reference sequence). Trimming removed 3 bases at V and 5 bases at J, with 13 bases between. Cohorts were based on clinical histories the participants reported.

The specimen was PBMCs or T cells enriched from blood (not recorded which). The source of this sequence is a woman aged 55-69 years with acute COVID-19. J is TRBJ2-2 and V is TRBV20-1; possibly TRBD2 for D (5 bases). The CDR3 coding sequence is TGCAGTGCTAGTCCGGGAAGATGGACCGGGGAGCTGTTTTTT. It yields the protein CSASPGRWTGELFF.